This note documents a single TCR beta chain sequence. Its antigen is currently unknown. These data originate in a study of T cell repertoires in cytomegalovirus infection. Study summary: Matching HLA type and CMV infection were both indicated by public TCR beta signatures.

Broader study findings: Dominating the ex vivo response were HLA-C-restricted CMV-specific TCR beta clonotypes. Frequencies of public TCR beta families were cumulated, and this identified carriers of CMV plus the relevant HLA.

The germline V and J ends were trimmed by 0 bases and 0 bases, with 7 bases remaining between them. The CDR3 spans 14 residues. From germline, CDR1 is SGDLS and CDR2 YYNGEE. TCRdb fed the reads into MiXCR, producing one record per CDR3 protein. The sample gives approximately 180,000 distinct CDR3 sequences, 15% to 20% of which show up once; approximately 25% is in the top ten. Sample: CD8+ T cells from PBMCs. The V and J genes are TRBV9 and TRBJ2-7; D unclear. The source is a human donor in good health (CMV status not recorded). Some clones in this sample may be carry-over from other donors' samples. DNA for the CDR3: TGTGCCAGCAGCGTAGAGGGCAGCTCCTACGAGCAGTACTTC. Residues: CASSVEGSSYEQYF.